This T cell receptor (beta chain) was identified in a study of T cell responses to AZD1222 COVID-19 vaccine. Overall study: The study pooled second doses at about 4 or about 12 weeks.

CDR3 length: 15 amino acids. Trimming removed 9 bases from V and 3 bases from J, with 22 bases in between. CDR1 is SGHRS and CDR2 is YFSETQ in the germline V gene. Study-wide findings and caveats: The donor group comprised mostly white British people and more females; the analysis possibly underestimated clonal diversity. Along spike, vaccine-associated CD4 TCRs were found throughout, with dominance at 160-218 and 743-854. Repertoires in all cases were sampled only once the peak T cell response had passed.

The method was immunoSEQ multiplex PCR; TCRdb's version includes in-frame clones alone and lacks a portion of them. This table has some 100,000 clones, around nine tenths appearing once. On this clone itself: Its matching antigen is unknown.

The chain carries TRBV5-1 and TRBJ2-7; D may be TRBD2 (6 bases). This sequence originates from an adult in good health. Sample: peripheral blood, taken on day 0 of AZD1222 vaccination. The CDR3 sequence is CATRLGTGVGYEQYF. In DNA, the CDR3 is TGCGCCACCCGACTCGGTACGGGGGTCGGCTACGAGCAGTACTTC. Combining the CDR3 with reference TRBV5-1 and TRBJ2-7 gives the whole variable domain KAGVTQTPRYLIKTRGQQVTLSCSPISGHRSVSWYQQTPGQGLQFLFEYFSETQRNKGNFPGRFSGRQFSNSRSEMNVSTLELGDSALYLCATRLGTGVGYEQYFGPGTRLTVT.